The rows below give T cell receptor beta chains drawn from one sample of a study of shared clonotypes between healthy human individuals. Generated by immunoSEQ multiplex PCR, the TCRdb table keeps only in-frame clones and is missing some. The table lists hundreds of thousands of clones, 73% of them singletons, with roughly 1.9% in the top ten. The sample taken for sequencing was memory CD4+ T cells sorted from blood. These receptors were taken from a woman in her thirties in good health. Both conserved end residues are part of each CDR3. A D gene is named only where the DNA matches it firmly. The size entry is marked missing in some rows and otherwise reads once, few, many or a size class.

clone_size	d_call	cdr3_length	j_call	v_call	cdr3_aa	cdr3_nt
NA	TRBD1	15	TRBJ1-4	TRBV19	CASSRTGTGNEKLFF	TGTGCCAGTAGTCGCACCGGGACAGGGAATGAAAAACTGTTTTTT
once	TRBD1	15	TRBJ2-1	TRBV7-3	CASSFSGTENNEQFF	TGTGCCAGCAGCTTCTCCGGGACAGAGAACAATGAGCAGTTCTTC
NA	TRBD1	13	TRBJ2-7	TRBV2	CASSETGVYEQYF	TGTGCCAGCAGTGAAACAGGGGTCTACGAGCAGTACTTC
NA	TRBD2	15	TRBJ2-1	TRBV5-1	CASNLAGGPYNEQFF	TGCGCCAGCAACCTAGCGGGAGGCCCCTACAATGAGCAGTTCTTC
many	NA	12	TRBJ2-1	TRBV30	CALGPTYNEQFF	TGTGCCTTGGGACCAACCTACAATGAGCAGTTCTTC
NA	TRBD1	14	TRBJ2-7	TRBV29-1	CSVEFGTADYEQYF	TGCAGCGTTGAATTTGGGACAGCGGACTACGAGCAGTACTTC
NA	NA	13	TRBJ2-7	TRBV15	CATSSGDTYEQYF	TGTGCCACCAGCAGTGGAGACACTTACGAGCAGTACTTC
few	NA	14	TRBJ2-1	TRBV5-1	CASSLGSGDNEQFF	TGCGCCAGCAGCTTGGGGTCTGGCGACAATGAGCAGTTCTTC
NA	TRBD2	15	TRBJ2-5	TRBV29-1	CSAGGLAALGETQYF	TGCAGCGCCGGGGGACTAGCGGCCTTGGGAGAGACCCAGTACTTC
NA	NA	16	TRBJ2-6	TRBV15	CATSRGTFSGANVLTF	TGTGCCACCAGCAGGGGGACGTTCTCTGGGGCCAACGTCCTGACTTTC
NA	TRBD1	14	TRBJ1-1	TRBV28	CASSKTGVGTEAFF	TGTGCCAGCAGTAAAACAGGGGTGGGCACTGAAGCTTTCTTT
NA	NA	19	TRBJ1-4	TRBV6-8	CASSYSKGRNGSRNEKLFF	TGTGCCAGCAGTTACTCTAAAGGGAGAAACGGGTCCCGTAATGAAAAACTGTTTTTT
NA	NA	13	TRBJ2-2	TRBV6-6	CASSPLAPGELFF	TGTGCCAGCAGTCCTCTAGCTCCCGGGGAGCTGTTTTTT
once	NA	14	TRBJ2-1	TRBV6-6	CASSYPVSADEQFF	TGTGCCAGCAGTTACCCCGTTAGTGCAGATGAGCAGTTCTTC
many	NA	15	TRBJ2-7	TRBV5-1	CASSLGNTDSYEQYF	TGCGCCAGCAGCTTGGGGAACACTGACTCCTACGAGCAGTACTTC
once	NA	15	TRBJ2-5	TRBV7-7	CASSPGWEAVETQYF	TGTGCCAGCAGCCCCGGGTGGGAGGCTGTGGAGACCCAGTACTTC
NA	TRBD2	16	TRBJ2-2	TRBV7-2	CASSLAGTSNTGELFF	TGTGCCAGCAGCCTAGCGGGAACTTCGAACACCGGGGAGCTGTTTTTT
once	NA	17	TRBJ1-1	TRBV7-9	CASSTDTGFNMNTEAFF	TGTGCCAGCAGCACGGACACAGGGTTTAACATGAACACTGAAGCTTTCTTT
NA	NA	14	TRBJ2-7	TRBV25-1	CASTAIGGSYEQYF	TGTGCCAGCACTGCGATAGGGGGCTCCTACGAGCAGTACTTC
NA	TRBD2	16	TRBJ2-1	TRBV7-8	CASSLSSSGDYNEQFF	TGTGCCAGCAGCTTAAGTAGTAGCGGGGACTACAATGAGCAGTTCTTC
NA	NA	14	TRBJ1-2	TRBV2	CASSERWDLQGYTF	TGTGCCAGCAGCGAACGGTGGGATCTCCAGGGCTACACCTTC
NA	NA	15	TRBJ2-4	TRBV28	CASSLDGQAKNIQYF	TGTGCCAGCAGTTTAGACGGTCAAGCCAAAAACATTCAGTACTTC
NA	TRBD2	15	TRBJ2-3	TRBV5-8	CASSLSGRSTDTQYF	TGTGCCAGCAGCCTTAGCGGGAGAAGCACAGATACGCAGTATTTT
NA	NA	15	TRBJ2-7	TRBV5-6	CASSSSPRSSYEQYF	TGTGCCAGCAGCTCGAGTCCTAGGAGCTCCTACGAGCAGTACTTC
NA	TRBD2	14	TRBJ2-3	TRBV10-3	CAIRGGQSTDTQYF	TGTGCCATTCGCGGGGGTCAAAGCACAGATACGCAGTATTTT
NA	TRBD1	14	TRBJ2-7	TRBV5-8	CASSPRQGPYEQYF	TGTGCCAGCAGCCCCCGACAGGGTCCCTACGAGCAGTACTTC